Described below is a single TCR beta chain sequence and its context. Its specificity is unknown. The sample belongs to a study of graft-versus-host responses after intestinal transplantation. General observations from the study: Declining HvG levels early post-transplant were linked to peak circulating GvH clone levels.

The CDR3 sequence is 16 residues long. Germline V gene lookup returns CDR1 LGHNA and CDR2 YNFKEQ. V lost 3 bases and J 2 bases, leaving 16 bases between the germline ends. Repertoires were generated with immunoSEQ multiplex PCR, while TCRdb's copy carries only in-frame clones and drops some. This sample yields approximately 90,000 clones, of which roughly four fifths are seen a single time; approximately 0.88% belongs to the top ten. The origin of this receptor is a human donor who received an intestinal transplant. This specimen was unstimulated CD4+ T cells sorted from spleen or lymph node cells, taken before intestinal transplant. V usage is TRBV4-2 and J usage is TRBJ1-1, with D maybe TRBD1 (6 bases). CDR3: CASSQGETGFNTEAFF. The CDR3, as DNA: TGTGCCAGCAGCCAGGGGGAGACAGGATTTAACACTGAAGCTTTCTTT.